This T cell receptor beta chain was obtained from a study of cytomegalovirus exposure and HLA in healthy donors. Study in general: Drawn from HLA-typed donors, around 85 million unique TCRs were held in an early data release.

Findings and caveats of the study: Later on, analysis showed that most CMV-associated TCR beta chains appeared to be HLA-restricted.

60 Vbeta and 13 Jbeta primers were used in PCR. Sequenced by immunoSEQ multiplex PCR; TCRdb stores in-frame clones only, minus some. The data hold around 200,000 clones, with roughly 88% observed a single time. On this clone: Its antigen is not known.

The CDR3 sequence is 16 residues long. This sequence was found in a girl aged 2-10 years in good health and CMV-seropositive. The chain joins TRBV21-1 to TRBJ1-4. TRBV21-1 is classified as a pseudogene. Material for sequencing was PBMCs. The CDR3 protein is CASSPLGGAANEKLFF. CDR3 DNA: TGTGCCAGCAGCCCCCTAGGGGGGGCGGCTAATGAAAAACTGTTTTTT.